Following are 32 T cell receptor beta chains from one sample sequenced in a study of T cell changes during pregnancy in multiple sclerosis. The data were produced by immunoSEQ multiplex PCR, yet TCRdb's version contains in-frame clones alone and is incomplete. The sample contains tens of thousands of clones, around 89% of which appear only once. The sample here was CD4+ T cells from peripheral blood mononuclear cells, taken in the third trimester of pregnancy. These receptors were collected from a female donor in good health, enrolled as a control in a pregnancy study.

The chain combines TRBV27 with TRBJ1-4; 8 bases fit TRBD1. J lost 7 bases, V lost 6 bases, and 16 bases had no gene match. The germline V gene encodes CDR1 MNHEY and CDR2 SMNVEV (reference sequence). The CDR3 consists of 17 residues. The CDR3 nucleotides are TGTGCCAGCAGGGGAGACAGGGGTGCAGTCAGGCGTGAAAAACTGTTTTTT. It yields the protein CASRGDRGAVRREKLFF. Full variable domain (missing parts from reference TRBV27 and TRBJ1-4): EAQVTQNPRYLITVTGKKLTVTCSQNMNHEYMSWYRQDPGLGLRQIYYSMNVEVTDKGDVPEGYKVSRKEKRNFPLILESPSPNQTSLYFCASRGDRGAVRREKLFFGSGTQLSVL.

The V call is TRBV19, the J call TRBJ2-7, with D possibly matching TRBD1 (5 bases). Germline V gene lookup returns CDR1 LNHDA and CDR2 SQIVND (reference sequence). The CDR3 is 15 amino acids. V was shortened by 2 bases and J by 2 bases, with 13 bases between the two germline ends. As DNA, the CDR3 is TGTGCCAGTAGTATATCACAGGATCCCGCCTACGAGCAGTACTTC. This codes for CASSISQDPAYEQYF.

The V call is TRBV18, the J call TRBJ2-1; maybe TRBD2 (5 bases). Trimming pared 2 bases from V and 2 bases from J, leaving 7 bases between. The CDR3 is 14 residues long. CDR1 is KGHSH and CDR2 is LQKENI in the germline V gene. This CDR3 reads CASSPAGTYNEQFF. DNA of the CDR3: TGTGCCAGCTCACCAGCGGGCACCTACAATGAGCAGTTCTTC.

This rearrangement joins TRBV19 to TRBJ2-1, with D perhaps TRBD1 (6 bases). CDR3 length equals 16 residues. Trimming removed 0 bases from V and 2 bases from J, with 11 bases in between. CDR1 and CDR2 from the germline V gene are LNHDA and SQIVND (reference sequence). CDR3 coding DNA: TGTGCCAGTAGTATAGAGGGCAGGGGAGCCTACAATGAGCAGTTCTTC. Translating gives CASSIEGRGAYNEQFF.

The chain recombines TRBV10-1 with TRBJ2-3, with TRBD2 as a possible D gene (5 bases). This CDR3 has 12 amino acids. Trimming shortened V by 10 bases and J by 5 bases, and 13 bases separated the two germline ends. Germline CDR1 is WNHNN and CDR2 is SYGVQD (reference sequence). The CDR3 nucleotides are TGCGCCACAAGCGGCGGTAGAGATACGCAGTATTTT. Protein sequence: CATSGGRDTQYF.

The table lists this clone with a count of one. The J gene is TRBJ2-3, the V gene TRBV7-2; D unclear. Looked up from germline, CDR1 is SGHTA and CDR2 is FQGNSA. The V and J ends lost 1 base and 6 bases respectively, with 14 bases between them. This CDR3 region has 15 residues. The DNA for the CDR3 is TGTGCCAGCAGCTTAGGGTATCCTCCCCGGGATACGCAGTATTTT. This translates into CASSLGYPPRDTQYF. The whole variable domain, remainder taken from reference TRBV7-2 and TRBJ2-3, is GAGVSQSPSNKVTEKGKDVELRCDPISGHTALYWYRQSLGQGLEFLIYFQGNSAPDKSGLPSDRFSAERTGGSVSTLTIQRTQQEDSAVYLCASSLGYPPRDTQYFGPGTRLTVL.

The chain combines TRBV23-1 with TRBJ2-7, with no clear D. Being an ORF, TRBV23-1 has a function that is uncertain. This CDR3 has 16 amino acids. The germline V and J ends were trimmed by 0 bases and 7 bases, with 19 bases remaining between them. CDR3 loop: CASSQSHGGWNCEQYF. CDR3 nucleotide sequence: TGCGCCAGCAGTCAATCTCATGGCGGCTGGAATTGTGAGCAGTACTTC.

J is TRBJ2-5 and V is TRBV7-8; TRBD1 matches at 10 bases. The CDR3 has 15 amino acids. V was clipped by 5 bases and J by 5 bases; unmatched bases: 8. Germline values: CDR1 SGHVS, CDR2 FQNEAQ. The CDR3 here is CASSPGTGEYETQYF. The DNA of the CDR3 is TGTGCCAGCAGCCCCGGGACAGGGGAGTACGAGACCCAGTACTTC.

This rearrangement joins TRBV7-9 to TRBJ2-1; TRBD2 is a possible D gene (7 bases). From germline, CDR1 is SEHNR and CDR2 FQNEAQ (reference sequence). V dropped 10 bases and J dropped 4 bases, with 17 bases sitting between them. The CDR3 contains 14 residues. CDR3 protein: CATPGGPRYNEQFF. CDR3 nucleotide sequence: TGTGCCACCCCCGGGGGGCCTAGGTACAATGAGCAGTTCTTC.

The V call is TRBV7-2, the J call TRBJ2-2; D may be TRBD2 (5 bases). The germline V gene encodes CDR1 SGHTA and CDR2 FQGNSA. V lost 2 bases to trimming and J lost 2 bases, with 6 bases between them. This CDR3 contains 14 residues. As DNA, the CDR3 is TGTGCCAGCAGCTTATCGGGAAACACCGGGGAGCTGTTTTTT. Translation gives CASSLSGNTGELFF.

V gene TRBV11-2 combines with J gene TRBJ1-6; a possible D gene is TRBD1 (6 bases). This CDR3 has 16 amino acids. V lost 2 bases, J lost 9 bases, and 17 bases lay in between. Germline assignment: CDR1 SGHAT and CDR2 FQNNGV. CDR3 loop: CASSLRRSGVSSPLHF. CDR3 DNA sequence: TGTGCCAGCAGCTTAAGGAGGTCAGGGGTTAGTTCACCCCTCCACTTT.

This chain links TRBV6-6 with TRBJ2-1; weak D call: TRBD1 (6 bases). Trimming removed 2 bases at V and 7 bases at J, with 6 bases between. The CDR3 spans 12 residues. Looked up from germline, CDR1 is MNHNY and CDR2 is SVGAGI (reference sequence). The CDR3 DNA reads as TGTGCCAGCAGTTACCAGGGGAATGAGCAGTTCTTC. Protein: CASSYQGNEQFF.

The gene calls are TRBV7-6 and TRBJ1-1, with D perhaps matching TRBD1 (5 bases). CDR1 and CDR2 (germline): SGHVS, FNYEAQ. The CDR3 spans 15 residues. V was pared by 5 bases and J by 1 base, with 14 bases between. The CDR3 protein is CASSPTVAPNTEAFF. In DNA, the CDR3 is TGTGCCAGCAGCCCGACAGTGGCCCCGAACACTGAAGCTTTCTTT.

This sequence joins TRBV19 and TRBJ2-4; D is undetermined. The CDR3 spans 12 residues. CDR1 and CDR2 from the germline V gene are LNHDA and SQIVND (reference sequence). V was trimmed by 7 bases and J by 4 bases, leaving 8 bases between them. In DNA, the CDR3 is TGTGCCAGTATGGCAGGTAAAAACATTCAGTACTTC. This sequence encodes CASMAGKNIQYF.

This clone was seen a few times. This rearrangement joins TRBV5-6 to TRBJ1-2, with D possibly matching TRBD1 (6 bases). Per the germline V gene, CDR1 is SGHDT and CDR2 is YYEEEE. This CDR3 has 15 residues. Trimming took 2 bases from V and 7 from J, leaving 18 bases between them. The CDR3, as DNA: TGTGCCAGCAGCTTCCAGGGACACCCTGGGAGTGGCTACACCTTC. Residues: CASSFQGHPGSGYTF.

The chain joins TRBV30 to TRBJ2-1; 7 nucleotides line up with TRBD1. Germline V gene sequence: CDR1 GTSNPN, CDR2 SVGIG (reference sequence). The CDR3 is 13 residues long. Germline trimming cut 5 bases from V and 5 bases from J; bases unmatched to any gene: 6. CDR3 DNA: TGTGCCTGGGATAATACAGGGGACAATGAGCAGTTCTTC. Protein product: CAWDNTGDNEQFF.

The V gene is TRBV9, the J gene TRBJ2-7, with 10 bases identical to TRBD1. The V gene end was trimmed by 5 bases and the J gene end by 5 bases; junction bases not matched to a gene: 13. There are 16 residues in the CDR3. Germline loops: CDR1 SGDLS, CDR2 YYNGEE. The CDR3 nucleotides are TGTGCCAGCAGTCACTACCGGGGACAGGGGCCCCACGAGCAGTACTTC. Translated, it gives CASSHYRGQGPHEQYF.

A single count supports this clone. J is TRBJ1-6 and V is TRBV7-2, with D hard to call. The V gene lost 2 bases and the J gene lost 0 bases, with 8 bases spanning the gap. Germline lookup yields CDR1 SGHTA and CDR2 FQGNSA. The CDR3 consists of 16 residues. The CDR3 spells CASSLSTLSYNSPLHF. The CDR3 DNA reads TGTGCCAGCAGCTTATCTACCCTCTCCTATAATTCACCCCTCCACTTT.

J is TRBJ2-7 and V is TRBV6-5, with D possibly matching TRBD2 (6 bases). Trimming took off 4 bases at V and 0 bases at J, with 7 bases between the two ends. The length of the CDR3 is 13 residues. CDR1 MNHEY and CDR2 SVGAGI come from the germline V gene. CDR3 nucleotides: TGTGCCAGCAGTTTCGGGGGCTCCTACGAGCAGTACTTC. Amino acid sequence: CASSFGGSYEQYF.

V is TRBV7-2 and J is TRBJ2-5; perhaps TRBD2 as D (7 bases). The length of the CDR3 is 16 residues. The germline V gene encodes CDR1 SGHTA and CDR2 FQGNSA. Trimming cost V 5 bases and J 2 bases, with 18 bases left between them. For the CDR3, the DNA is TGTGCCAGCAGCCGAATTGGAGGGGGGGGTCAAGAGACCCAGTACTTC. This encodes CASSRIGGGGQETQYF.

The J gene is TRBJ1-1, the V gene TRBV7-2, with TRBD1 as a possible D gene (6 bases). This CDR3 is built from 17 residues. The germline V gene has CDR1 SGHTA and CDR2 FQGNSA. Trimming removed 5 bases at V and 4 bases at J, with 23 bases between. The CDR3 spells CASSPLITGTSTTEAFF. The DNA of the CDR3 is TGTGCCAGCAGCCCCTTAATTACCGGGACATCAACCACTGAAGCTTTCTTT.

The chain combines TRBV2 with TRBJ2-3; 9 positions match TRBD1. The CDR3 consists of 14 residues. Trimming cost V 7 bases and J 5 bases; bases outside gene matches: 7. Germline V lookup: CDR1 SNHLY, CDR2 FYNNEI. The chain's CDR3 is CASTETGGKDTQYF. DNA for the CDR3: TGTGCCAGCACCGAGACAGGGGGTAAAGATACGCAGTATTTT.

J is TRBJ1-1 and V is TRBV19, with D unclear. Trimming cost V 7 bases and J 5 bases, with 20 bases left between them. CDR1 is LNHDA and CDR2 is SQIVND in the germline V gene (reference sequence). The CDR3 contains 15 residues. The CDR3 loop is CASTPLEGRKTEAFF. As DNA, the CDR3 is TGTGCCAGTACCCCTTTAGAGGGCCGAAAAACTGAAGCTTTCTTT.

This chain uses TRBV6-5 with TRBJ1-1; D not resolved. Germline-derived CDR1 and CDR2 are MNHEY and SVGAGI. The CDR3 consists of 13 residues. The V and J ends lost 7 bases and 1 base respectively, with 10 bases between them. CDR3 loop: CASKIHGNTEAFF. CDR3 in DNA: TGTGCCAGCAAGATTCACGGGAACACTGAAGCTTTCTTT.

This chain uses TRBV9 with TRBJ2-3, with D perhaps TRBD1 (6 bases). The CDR3 consists of 15 residues. Germline V gene data show CDR1 as SGDLS and CDR2 as YYNGEE. With 4 bases removed from V and 0 bases from J, the gap between germline ends came to 12 bases. The CDR3 sequence: CASSSRQGSTDTQYF. The CDR3, as DNA: TGTGCCAGCAGCTCCCGCCAGGGGAGCACAGATACGCAGTATTTT.

This chain links TRBV28 with TRBJ1-2; TRBD1 matches at 8 bases. Germline loops: CDR1 MDHEN, CDR2 SYDVKM. The CDR3 runs to 16 residues. V was clipped by 2 bases and J by 3 bases; unmatched bases: 8. CDR3 region: CASSLQRTGRDYGYTF. The CDR3 DNA is TGTGCCAGCAGTTTACAACGGACAGGGAGGGACTATGGCTACACCTTC.

V usage is TRBV6-6 and J usage is TRBJ2-7, with 7 bases lining up with TRBD2. The CDR3 runs to 15 residues. Trimming took 3 bases from V and 1 from J; bases not matched to a gene: 6. From germline, CDR1 is MNHNY and CDR2 SVGAGI (reference sequence). CDR3 in amino acids: CASSYGLAASYEQYF. CDR3 DNA sequence: TGTGCCAGCAGTTATGGCCTAGCGGCTTCCTACGAGCAGTACTTC.

The chain combines TRBV5-6 with TRBJ2-1; D gene uncertain. Deletions cut 2 bases from V and 6 bases from J, with 12 bases between. The CDR3 contains 14 residues. CDR1 and CDR2 from the germline V gene are SGHDT and YYEEEE. The chain's CDR3 is CASSFRFSSNEQFF. The CDR3 DNA is TGTGCCAGCAGCTTTAGATTTAGTTCCAATGAGCAGTTCTTC.

V usage is TRBV4-1 and J usage is TRBJ1-1; D is possibly TRBD1 (6 bases). The CDR3 spans 13 residues. From germline, CDR1 is MGHRA and CDR2 YSYEKL. Trimming cost V 2 bases and J 12 bases, with 16 bases left between them. The CDR3 DNA sequence: TGCGCCAGCAGCCAAATGGTGGGACATATAACTTTCTTT. Translation gives CASSQMVGHITFF.

V is TRBV11-2 and J is TRBJ2-1; 8 positions agree with TRBD1. The CDR3 runs to 12 residues. The germline gives CDR1 SGHAT, CDR2 FQNNGV. V lost 7 bases and J lost 12; bases outside the gene matches: 8. Here the CDR3 reads CASTSRTGSQFF. In DNA form, the CDR3 reads TGTGCCAGCACCTCCCGGACAGGGTCGCAGTTCTTC.

The CDR3 sequence: CAITRTSGASTDTQYF. The CDR3 region has the DNA TGTGCCATCACCCGGACTAGCGGAGCTAGCACAGATACGCAGTATTTT. The chain carries TRBV10-3 and TRBJ2-3; 10 bases align to TRBD2. With V trimmed by 7 bases and J by 0 bases, 7 bases remained unmatched. The CDR3 spans 16 residues. Germline lookup yields CDR1 ENHRY and CDR2 SYGVKD.

The rearrangement joins TRBV7-2 to TRBJ2-2, with TRBD2 matching 7 bases. Germline values: CDR1 SGHTA, CDR2 FQGNSA. The CDR3 covers 17 residues. V lost 1 base and J lost 7; bases outside the gene matches: 12. CDR3: CASSLDPERGYSGELFF. The CDR3 DNA sequence: TGTGCCAGCAGCTTAGACCCGGAGCGGGGCTATAGCGGGGAGCTGTTTTTT.